A selection of T cell receptor beta chains follows, all from one sample in a study of beta chain features in type 1 diabetes. The method was immunoSEQ multiplex PCR; TCRdb's version includes in-frame clones alone and lacks a portion of them. The sample has about 48,000 clones; roughly 39% are singletons. The sample was Tregs from blood. These receptors came from a man in his thirties or forties with type 1 diabetes. CDR3s include the opening cysteine and the closing phenylalanine or tryptophan. The order of the fields is D gene, J gene, V gene, clone size, CDR3 DNA, CDR3 protein. A D gene is named only where the DNA matches it firmly. Only some rows state a clone size, as once, few, many or a class for expanded clones.

d_call: TRBD1
j_call: TRBJ1-2
v_call: TRBV6-1
clone_size: few
cdr3_nt: TGTGCCAGCAGTTTCGACAGGGGGGAAAGGGGCTACACCTTC
cdr3_aa: CASSFDRGERGYTF

d_call: .
j_call: TRBJ1-2
v_call: TRBV6-1
clone_size: .
cdr3_nt: TGTGCCAGCAGTTTAGGGGTGGCGGGACTAAATGGCTACACCTTC
cdr3_aa: CASSLGVAGLNGYTF

d_call: TRBD1
j_call: TRBJ1-4
v_call: TRBV7-9
clone_size: .
cdr3_nt: TGTGCCAGCAGTGGTACAGGGGGCGGAAAACTGTTTTTT
cdr3_aa: CASSGTGGGKLFF

d_call: .
j_call: TRBJ1-1
v_call: TRBV11-1
clone_size: .
cdr3_nt: TGTGCCAGCAGCTTAGAATTCGGTAAAGCTTTCTTT
cdr3_aa: CASSLEFGKAFF

d_call: TRBD2
j_call: TRBJ2-7
v_call: TRBV5-1
clone_size: .
cdr3_nt: TGCGCCAGCAGCTTGGACAGGACTAGCGGGTACGAGCAGTACTTC
cdr3_aa: CASSLDRTSGYEQYF

d_call: .
j_call: TRBJ1-1
v_call: TRBV5-6
clone_size: few
cdr3_nt: TGTGCCAGCAGCTTTGTAACGGTTAACACTGAAGCTTTCTTT
cdr3_aa: CASSFVTVNTEAFF

d_call: TRBD2
j_call: TRBJ2-1
v_call: TRBV19
clone_size: .
cdr3_nt: TGTGCCAGTAGAAGAGCGGGAGGACCCAATGAGCAGTTCTTC
cdr3_aa: CASRRAGGPNEQFF

d_call: .
j_call: TRBJ2-7
v_call: TRBV5-4
clone_size: .
cdr3_nt: TGCGCCAGCAGCCTCGGAGCGGCAACGGGAAGCTACGAGCAGTACTTC
cdr3_aa: CASSLGAATGSYEQYF

d_call: .
j_call: TRBJ2-5
v_call: TRBV28
clone_size: .
cdr3_nt: TGTGCCAGCAGTTTGTACAGGGAGAGGGAGACCCAGTACTTC
cdr3_aa: CASSLYRERETQYF

d_call: TRBD1
j_call: TRBJ2-5
v_call: TRBV28
clone_size: .
cdr3_nt: TGTGCCAGCAGGGGACAGAGAGAGACCCAGTACTTC
cdr3_aa: CASRGQRETQYF

d_call: .
j_call: TRBJ2-2
v_call: TRBV7-6
clone_size: few
cdr3_nt: TGTGCCAGCAGCTTAGAGAGCACGTACACCGGGGAGCTGTTTTTT
cdr3_aa: CASSLESTYTGELFF

d_call: TRBD2
j_call: TRBJ2-5
v_call: TRBV28
clone_size: few
cdr3_nt: TGTGCCAGCAGACCCCAGCGGGGTTGGGAAGAGACCCAGTACTTC
cdr3_aa: CASRPQRGWEETQYF

d_call: TRBD1
j_call: TRBJ1-2
v_call: TRBV7-2
clone_size: .
cdr3_nt: TGTGCCAGCAGCTTAGGCTCCGGGACAGGGGGATATGGCTACACCTTC
cdr3_aa: CASSLGSGTGGYGYTF

d_call: .
j_call: TRBJ1-1
v_call: TRBV27
clone_size: .
cdr3_nt: TGTGCCAGCAGTTCTGGGACACGCACTGAAGCTTTCTTT
cdr3_aa: CASSSGTRTEAFF

d_call: TRBD1
j_call: TRBJ2-1
v_call: TRBV7-3
clone_size: .
cdr3_nt: TGTGCCAGCAGCTCCCGGACAGGGATAGGGGAGCAGTTCTTC
cdr3_aa: CASSSRTGIGEQFF

d_call: .
j_call: TRBJ2-1
v_call: TRBV5-1
clone_size: few
cdr3_nt: TGCGCCAGCAGCTTGGGGGCACCCCTCTCGGGGGATGAGCAGTTCTTC
cdr3_aa: CASSLGAPLSGDEQFF

d_call: TRBD1
j_call: TRBJ2-7
v_call: TRBV18
clone_size: few
cdr3_nt: TGTGCCAGCTCACCCCGACAGGGCTACTACGAGCAGTACTTC
cdr3_aa: CASSPRQGYYEQYF

d_call: TRBD1
j_call: TRBJ1-4
v_call: TRBV27
clone_size: few
cdr3_nt: TGTGCCAGCAGACGTGGGACAGGGGCTTGGGAAAAACTGTTTTTT
cdr3_aa: CASRRGTGAWEKLFF

d_call: TRBD2
j_call: TRBJ2-3
v_call: TRBV5-5
clone_size: few
cdr3_nt: TGTGCCAGCAGCTTGGCGCTAGCGGACTGGGATACGCAGTATTTT
cdr3_aa: CASSLALADWDTQYF

d_call: TRBD1
j_call: TRBJ2-7
v_call: TRBV2
clone_size: .
cdr3_nt: TGTGCCAGCAATAGACAGGGCGAGCAGTACTTC
cdr3_aa: CASNRQGEQYF

d_call: TRBD2
j_call: TRBJ2-7
v_call: TRBV7-3
clone_size: .
cdr3_nt: TGTGCCAGCAGCTTAATGGTGACTAGCAATTGGCTGTTCTTC
cdr3_aa: CASSLMVTSNWLFF

d_call: .
j_call: TRBJ2-3
v_call: TRBV9
clone_size: few
cdr3_nt: TGTGCCAGCAGCGTAACCCCGGGACAAGGTGATCCAGATACGCAGTATTTT
cdr3_aa: CASSVTPGQGDPDTQYF

d_call: .
j_call: TRBJ1-2
v_call: TRBV19
clone_size: few
cdr3_nt: TGTGCCAGTAGTGCCCTAGGGGGATACGGCTACACCTTC
cdr3_aa: CASSALGGYGYTF

d_call: .
j_call: TRBJ1-2
v_call: TRBV19
clone_size: .
cdr3_nt: TGTGCCAGTAGTATGGGCCGGATCTATGGCTACACCTTC
cdr3_aa: CASSMGRIYGYTF

d_call: .
j_call: TRBJ2-7
v_call: TRBV6-1
clone_size: .
cdr3_nt: TGTGCCAGCAGTGAGAGGCAGGGCTACTACGAGCAGTACTTC
cdr3_aa: CASSERQGYYEQYF

d_call: .
j_call: TRBJ2-7
v_call: TRBV18
clone_size: .
cdr3_nt: TGTGCCAGCTCACCAGCAGGCGCCCTGGGCGAGCAGTACTTC
cdr3_aa: CASSPAGALGEQYF